Below, 10 T cell receptor beta chains from the same sample are listed, as sequenced in a study of Graves' ophthalmopathy and Graves' hyperthyroidism. The sequenced template was RNA, covering the TCR beta CDR3 region. The library came from an HTBI-primed first-round RT-PCR and a second-round multiplex PCR. TCRdb ran MiXCR on the multiplex PCR reads and lists one entry per CDR3 protein. The sample has approximately 380,000 distinct CDR3 sequences; around 21% are singletons. The specimen sequenced was peripheral blood. These receptors were collected from a woman aged 18-29 years with stable Graves' hyperthyroidism.

This clonotype was seen ten or more times. Its ends do not fully match the called genes, so a read error is possible. This chain joins TRBV11-2 and TRBJ2-4; TRBD2 might be the D (6 bases). This CDR3 is built from 16 residues. Germline V gives CDR1 SGHAT, CDR2 FQNNGV. The CDR3 sequence is CASSLGAREWENIKYF. Written as DNA, the CDR3 is TGTGCCAGCAGCTTAGGGGCACGGGAGTGGGAAAACATTAAGTACTTC.

The chain uses TRBV6-1 and TRBJ2-5, with 7 bases identical to TRBD2. Germline CDR1 and CDR2: MNHNS and SASEGT. The length of the CDR3 is 13 residues. V lost 6 bases and J lost 9; bases outside the gene matches: 10. The CDR3 DNA reads TGTGCCAGCAGAACCCGGGACTACCAGGCCCAGTACTTC. This codes for CASRTRDYQAQYF.

This clonotype was recorded many times. This rearrangement joins TRBV30 to TRBJ1-5; 8 nucleotides agree with TRBD1. V gave up 5 bases and J gave up 1 base; unmatched junction bases: 10. Germline lookup yields CDR1 GTSNPN and CDR2 SVGIG (reference sequence). CDR3 length: 16 amino acids. DNA of the CDR3: TGTGCCTGGCAAATCAGGGGGCGCGGGAGCAATCAGCCCCAGCATTTT. Residues: CAWQIRGRGSNQPQHF.

In regard to this clonotype: With a much larger clone just one base away, this may be a read error. This likely comes from a read error, as the CDR3 has no conserved phenylalanine or tryptophan at its end. The chain employs TRBV30 and TRBJ2-5; D gene ambiguous. The CDR3 extends over 12 amino acids. CDR1 is GTSNPN, CDR2 SVGIG, per germline (reference sequence). V was trimmed by 0 bases and J by 0 bases, leaving 2 bases between them. Written as DNA, the CDR3 is TGTGCCTGGAGTGTACACCAAGAGACCCAGTACCTC. It specifies CAWSVHQETQYL.

This clonotype was picked up many times. V and J are TRBV11-2 and TRBJ2-2, with 11 bases matching TRBD2. Germline CDR1 reads SGHAT; CDR2 reads FQNNGV. The CDR3 is 18 amino acids. V shed 4 bases, J shed 8 bases, and the junction held 15 bases outside the gene matches. CDR3 region: CASSSTLAGEGSVGELFF. In nucleotides, the CDR3 is TGTGCCAGCAGCTCCACACTAGCGGGAGAGGGGAGTGTTGGGGAGCTGTTTTTT.

The table lists this clonotype with many counts. The V and J genes are TRBV6-5 and TRBJ1-1; possibly TRBD1 for D (5 bases). Germline CDR1 and CDR2: MNHEY and SVGAGI. Trimming took off 4 bases at V and 2 bases at J, with 8 bases between the two ends. This CDR3 contains 13 residues. The CDR3: CASSWGSNTEAFF. In DNA, the CDR3 is TGTGCCAGCAGTTGGGGCAGCAACACTGAAGCTTTCTTT.

In this sample, this clonotype turned up many times. The J gene is TRBJ2-4, the V gene TRBV15; tentatively, D is TRBD1 (7 bases). CDR1 is LNHNV and CDR2 is YYDKDF in the germline V gene (reference sequence). The CDR3 loop spans 16 amino acids. V lost 1 base and J 2 bases, leaving 12 bases between the germline ends. The CDR3 is CATSRASGGTKNIQYF. CDR3 nucleotides: TGTGCCACCAGCAGAGCCTCAGGGGGGACCAAAAACATTCAGTACTTC.

This clonotype was found many times. The chain is built from TRBV6-1 and TRBJ2-4; 7 nucleotides align to TRBD1. V shed 7 bases and J 7 bases; nucleotides not matched to a gene: 7. Germline CDR1 and CDR2: MNHNS and SASEGT. CDR3 length: 13 residues. CDR3 DNA sequence: TGTGCCAGCACCGACAGGGTTTCGAACATTCAGTACTTC. Its protein product is CASTDRVSNIQYF.

At least ten counts were recorded for this clonotype. The V call is TRBV5-5, the J call TRBJ2-7, with TRBD2 matching 11 bases. CDR3 length: 13 residues. Germline CDR1 is SGHKS and CDR2 is YYEKEE (reference sequence). The ends lost 2 bases at V and 6 bases at J; junction bases unmatched: 1. For the CDR3, the DNA is TGTGCCAGCAGCTTTAGCGGGAGGGCCGAGCAGTACTTC. It translates to CASSFSGRAEQYF.

This clonotype was recorded at least ten times. The chain has TRBV7-6 and TRBJ2-5; 14 bases align to TRBD2. The length of the CDR3 is 18 residues. The V gene's germline CDR1 is SGHVS and CDR2 FNYEAQ. After removal of 5 bases from V and 3 bases from J, the junction contained 11 bases not matched to a gene. CDR3 nucleotide sequence: TGTGCCAGCAGCCTCGGGACTAGCGGGAGTGTTTTGGAAGAGACCCAGTACTTC. Its translation is CASSLGTSGSVLEETQYF.